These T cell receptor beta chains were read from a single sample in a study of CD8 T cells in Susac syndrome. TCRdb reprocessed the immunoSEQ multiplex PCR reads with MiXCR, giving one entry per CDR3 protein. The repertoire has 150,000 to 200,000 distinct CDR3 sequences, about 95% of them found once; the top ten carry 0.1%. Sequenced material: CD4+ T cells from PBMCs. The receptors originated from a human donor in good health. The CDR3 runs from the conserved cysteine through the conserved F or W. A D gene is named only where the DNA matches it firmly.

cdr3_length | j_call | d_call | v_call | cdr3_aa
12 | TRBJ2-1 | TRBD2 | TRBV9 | CASSVEAGEQFF
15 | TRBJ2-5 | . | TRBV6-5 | CASSYGLVGRETQYF
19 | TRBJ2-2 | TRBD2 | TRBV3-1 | CASSQDRRLAGVVTGELFF
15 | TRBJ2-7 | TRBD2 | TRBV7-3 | CASSTRLASSYEQYF
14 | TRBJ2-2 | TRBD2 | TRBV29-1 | CSSGSGANTGELFF
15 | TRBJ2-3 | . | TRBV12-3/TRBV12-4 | CASRHREVRTDTQYF
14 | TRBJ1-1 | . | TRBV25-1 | CASSSDRSNTEAFF
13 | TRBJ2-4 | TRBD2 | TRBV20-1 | CSADRREQNIQYF
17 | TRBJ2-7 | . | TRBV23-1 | CASSQKFGTPGSYEQYF
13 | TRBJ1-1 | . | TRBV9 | CASSVDQNTEAFF
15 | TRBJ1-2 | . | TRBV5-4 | CASSSKGGDAYGYTF
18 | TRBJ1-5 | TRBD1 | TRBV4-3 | CASSQDYSAGQGFTPQHF
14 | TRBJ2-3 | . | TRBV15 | CATSRGTDGDTQYF
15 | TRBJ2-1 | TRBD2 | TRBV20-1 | CSALHPVAGEGEQFF
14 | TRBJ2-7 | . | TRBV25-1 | CASSEFRQSYEQYF
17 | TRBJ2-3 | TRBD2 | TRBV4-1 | CASSHRTSGSRTDTQYF
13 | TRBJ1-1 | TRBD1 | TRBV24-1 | CATSNPGGAEAFF
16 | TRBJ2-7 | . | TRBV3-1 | CASSQWTRDGSYEQYF
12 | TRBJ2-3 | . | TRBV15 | CATSRGSGTQYF
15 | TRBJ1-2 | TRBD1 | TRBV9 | CASSFTGGAGYGYTF
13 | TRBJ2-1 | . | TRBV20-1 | CSARLPLAGEQFF
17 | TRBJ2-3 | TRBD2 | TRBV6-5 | CASSYGGTSGIGNTQYF
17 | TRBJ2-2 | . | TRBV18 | CASSPWTSGGDTGELFF
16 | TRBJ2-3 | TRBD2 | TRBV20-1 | CSASQTLLAGGDTQYF
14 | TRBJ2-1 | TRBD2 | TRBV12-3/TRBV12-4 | CASSPGGIIDEQFF
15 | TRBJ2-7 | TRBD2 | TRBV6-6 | CASSYGLAVNYEQYF
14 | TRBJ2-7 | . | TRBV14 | CARGPQGSSYEQYF
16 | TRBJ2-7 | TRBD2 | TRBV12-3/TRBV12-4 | CASSDPGAGGPYEQYF
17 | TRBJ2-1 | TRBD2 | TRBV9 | CASSAGGAGGPNNEQFF
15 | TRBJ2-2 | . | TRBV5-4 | CASSLSRKDTGELFF
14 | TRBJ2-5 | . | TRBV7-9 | CASSSVGDTETQYF
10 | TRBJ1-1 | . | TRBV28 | CASRQGSAFF
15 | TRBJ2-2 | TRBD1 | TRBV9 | CASSVSDRGTGELFF
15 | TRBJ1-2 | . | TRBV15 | CATSSGRLVNYGYTF
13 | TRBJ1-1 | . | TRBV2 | CASLQGWNTEAFF
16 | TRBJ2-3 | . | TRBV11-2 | CASSPRQRTVGHTQYF
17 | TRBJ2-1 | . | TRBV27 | CASSLPPTRGHTHEQFF
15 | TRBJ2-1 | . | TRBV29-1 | CSVGREHEGSNEQFF
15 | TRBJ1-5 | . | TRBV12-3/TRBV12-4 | CASTSVWGNNQPQHF
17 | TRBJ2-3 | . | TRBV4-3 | CASSQGPPGAITDTQYF
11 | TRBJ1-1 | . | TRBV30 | CAWSAGGEAFF
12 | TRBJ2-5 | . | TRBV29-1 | CSGSREAETQYF
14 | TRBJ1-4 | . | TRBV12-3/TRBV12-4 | CASSLMRPNEKLFF
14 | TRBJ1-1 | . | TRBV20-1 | CSAKQSRMNTEAFF
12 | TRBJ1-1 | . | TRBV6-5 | CASSYSNVEAFF
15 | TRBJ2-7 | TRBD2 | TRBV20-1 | CSARPDGTTLYEQYF
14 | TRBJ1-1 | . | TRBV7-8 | CASNSMGMNTEAFF
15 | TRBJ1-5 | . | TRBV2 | CASRLGTSSNQPQHF
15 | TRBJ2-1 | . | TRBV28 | CASNLPQQTYNEQFF
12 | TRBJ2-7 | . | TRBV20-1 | CSAYLYEYEQYF
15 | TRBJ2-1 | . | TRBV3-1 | CASSQNGQGWNEQFF
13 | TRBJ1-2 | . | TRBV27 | CASRSGTSMGYTF